A selection of T cell receptor beta chains follows, all from one sample in a study of blood T cells in healthy people across ages. Each CDR3 protein is one row after TCRdb ran MiXCR on the 5' RACE reads. The sample consists of around 1,000,000 distinct CDR3 sequences, around 25% of them appearing once. These data also formed part of another study, on T cells of mothers and their children.

Material: blood. All receptors come from a girl aged 2-10 years in good health. Both conserved end residues are part of each CDR3. Fields, in order: CDR3 DNA, CDR3 protein, V gene, clone size, J gene, D gene. The D gene is left open where the match is weak. The size entry is marked missing in some rows and otherwise reads once, few, many or a size class.

TGCAGCGTGGGACAGGGGGGTGTCACTGAAGCTTTCTTT | CSVGQGGVTEAFF | TRBV29-1 | . | TRBJ1-1 | TRBD1
TGTGCCAGCAACCGTGGACAGGGAGTCTACAATGAGCAGTTCTTC | CASNRGQGVYNEQFF | TRBV7-9 | . | TRBJ2-1 | TRBD1
TGTGCCAGCAGCTCCCGGGATATCGAGACCCAGTACTTC | CASSSRDIETQYF | TRBV7-9 | few | TRBJ2-5 | .
TGCAGTGCTAGAGATCTGGGGATTGTTGACAGGGGCGCGGGGTACTATGGCTACACCTTC | CSARDLGIVDRGAGYYGYTF | TRBV20-1 | . | TRBJ1-2 | TRBD1
TGTGCCAGCAGTTCCCCGTTGCGGGGAGAGACCCAGTACTTC | CASSSPLRGETQYF | TRBV27 | . | TRBJ2-5 | .
TGTGCCAGCAGCGCACGGGACAGTCTAAACACTGAAGCTTTCTTT | CASSARDSLNTEAFF | TRBV9 | . | TRBJ1-1 | TRBD1
TGTGCCAGCAGCGTTAGAGGGGCAGTCAATACGCAGTATTTT | CASSVRGAVNTQYF | TRBV11-2 | . | TRBJ2-3 | .
TGCAGCGTTGAAGAAAGGGGTCTCGAAAAACTGTTTTTT | CSVEERGLEKLFF | TRBV29-1 | . | TRBJ1-4 | .
TGTGCCAGCAGCTTAGTTGGCTCCCTGAGGAACTATGGCTACACCTTC | CASSLVGSLRNYGYTF | TRBV7-8 | few | TRBJ1-2 | .
TGCAGTGCAAAGAGCGTCAATCAGCCCCAGCATTTT | CSAKSVNQPQHF | TRBV20-1 | . | TRBJ1-5 | .
TGTGCCAGCAGCCAAGAAGAGCGGAACACAGATACGCAGTATTTT | CASSQEERNTDTQYF | TRBV4-2 | few | TRBJ2-3 | .
TGCGCCAGCAGCCAAGATGACAGTCCCTACGAGCAGTACTTC | CASSQDDSPYEQYF | TRBV4-1 | few | TRBJ2-7 | .
TGTGCCAGCAATACTAGGGGTGCCGGGATTGAAGCTTTCTTT | CASNTRGAGIEAFF | TRBV7-2 | . | TRBJ1-1 | .
TGCAGTGCTACCTCGGGGGGCTATGGGGAGACCCAGTACTTC | CSATSGGYGETQYF | TRBV20-1 | few | TRBJ2-5 | .